What follows is one T cell receptor beta chain and its context. Its recognized antigen is unknown. No much larger clone exists at a distance of one base, and base qualities are not known. The sample is drawn from a study of blood T cells in healthy people across ages (dated by TCRdb to about 2015). Regarding the research as a whole: In model experiments, roughly one uniquely barcoded TCR beta cDNA molecule per two T cells was captured by template switching. Age-related changes in TCR beta repertoire diversity were measured in the study by deep sequencing normalized with unique cDNA molecular identifiers. The donors were split into four age groups: young (average about 15 years), middle-aged (around 40), aged (62) and long-lived (82). Donors of different ages were randomly distributed across sequencing lanes to avoid experimental bias. For two donors (one aged 18 to 29 and one aged 80 or older), the study analyzed two additional independent replicas of 1 million unique cDNA reads from the same blood draw.

Libraries were built with 5' RACE. The run used an Illumina HiSeq 2500. A second PCR of roughly 7 to 11 cycles was performed with a sample-barcoded 5' primer and a J-beta primer mix. A unique molecular identifier was introduced onto each TCR beta cDNA molecule by a template-switch 5' adaptor carrying 12 random nucleotides. Each sample yielded at least 2.5 million CDR3-containing paired-end reads. First-strand cDNA synthesis was performed from all RNA using the Mint cDNA synthesis kit, with priming by a TRBC-specific oligonucleotide. After uracil-DNA glycosylase treatment, a first 18-cycle PCR used universal primers M1SS and BC2_uni_R on all cDNA. On the authors' methods: Normalization of each sample was performed by random selection of 1 million high-quality reads, each carrying a distinct molecular identifier. Reads with shared molecular identifiers were discarded instead of being binned into consensus sequences. MiTCR, set to a Q25 quality threshold and the strictest error-elimination algorithm, was used for CDR3 identification, clonotype clustering and error correction. Lower-bound total TCR beta diversity was estimated with a nonparametric unseen species model using Euler transformation. In TCRdb, the public reads were trimmed at Q25 with fastp and aligned with MiXCR, with productive beta chains retained. Each CDR3 protein appears once, grouped with its most common genes and DNA. The V and J calls and clone size come from TCRdb's table, not from the authors' own analysis. Within this sample are about 620,000 distinct CDR3 sequences, with 20% to 25% of them counted one time only. Under 4% of the sample comes from the top ten.

The full study reports these points: Because donor CMV infection status was unknown, age-related changes in expanded clonotypes were potentially confounded. Total diversity estimates from one million sequenced T cells were considered lower bounds and underestimates. Conclusive comparison of naive and antigen-experienced compartments was prevented by the profiling of bulk unsorted PBMCs. Observed TCR beta diversity per million T cells fell roughly linearly with age, and a significant reduction was already apparent by age around 40. Observed TCR beta diversity correlated strongly with the percentage of naive T cells measured by flow cytometry. The long-lived group showed more naive CD4+ T cells, fewer expanded clones and increased TCR diversity than the aged group, suggesting age selection.

Inclusive of the bounding cysteine and phenylalanine, the CDR3 is 16 residues long. Only the CDR3 portion is preserved as DNA: 48 bases, with reading frame beginning at the first base. The germline V gene encodes CDR1 KGHDR and CDR2 SFDVKD. Trimmed from V: 4 bases; trimmed from J: 1 base; junction bases lacking a gene match: 8. Systemically healthy Caucasian individuals from Russia, some 36 in total and aged roughly 6 to 100 years, were included as donors. About 10 milliliters of peripheral blood were collected from each donor into EDTA-treated Vacutainer tubes. Ficoll-Paque density-gradient centrifugation was used to isolate PBMCs, with at least 6 million obtained per sample. Trizol reagent was used to extract total RNA from PBMCs, with at least 5.5 micrograms per sample. Naive CD45RAhigh/CD27high T cell percentages were measured by flow cytometry on a PBMC aliquot from every donor.

The origin of this receptor is a man in his sixties or seventies in good health. The rearrangement joined TRBV24-1 to TRBJ2-5, and TRBD1 matches 7 of the central bases. Material: blood. In nucleotide form, the sequence is TGTGCCACCAGTGACCCGAGGACAGGACCCCAAGAGACCCAGTACTTC. Its coded protein is CATSDPRTGPQETQYF.